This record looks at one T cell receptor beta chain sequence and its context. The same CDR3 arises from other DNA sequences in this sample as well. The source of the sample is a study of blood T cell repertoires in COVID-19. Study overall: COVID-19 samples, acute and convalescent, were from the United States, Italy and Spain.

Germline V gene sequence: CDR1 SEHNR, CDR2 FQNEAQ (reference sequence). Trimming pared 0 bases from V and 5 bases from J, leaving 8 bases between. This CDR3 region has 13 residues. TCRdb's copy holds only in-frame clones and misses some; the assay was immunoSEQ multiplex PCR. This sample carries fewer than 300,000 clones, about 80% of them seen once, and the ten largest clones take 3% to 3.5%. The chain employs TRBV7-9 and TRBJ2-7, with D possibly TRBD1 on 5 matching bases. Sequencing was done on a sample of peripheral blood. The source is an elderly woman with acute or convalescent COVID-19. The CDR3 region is CASSLAGADEQYF. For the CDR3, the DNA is TGTGCCAGCAGCTTAGCAGGGGCGGACGAGCAGTACTTC.